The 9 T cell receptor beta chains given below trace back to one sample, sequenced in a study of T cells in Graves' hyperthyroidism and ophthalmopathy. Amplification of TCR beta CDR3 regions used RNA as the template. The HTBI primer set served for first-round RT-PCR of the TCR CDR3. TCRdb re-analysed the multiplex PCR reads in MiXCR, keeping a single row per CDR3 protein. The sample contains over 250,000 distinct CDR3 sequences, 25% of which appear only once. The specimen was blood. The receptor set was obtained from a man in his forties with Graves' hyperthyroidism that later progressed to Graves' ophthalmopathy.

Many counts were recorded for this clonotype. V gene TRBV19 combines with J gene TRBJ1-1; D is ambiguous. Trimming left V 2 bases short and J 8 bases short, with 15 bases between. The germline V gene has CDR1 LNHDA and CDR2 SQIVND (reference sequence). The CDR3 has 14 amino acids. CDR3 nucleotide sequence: TGTGCCAGTAGTATAACCCTGACACCTTGGGAAGCTTTCTTT. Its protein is CASSITLTPWEAFF.

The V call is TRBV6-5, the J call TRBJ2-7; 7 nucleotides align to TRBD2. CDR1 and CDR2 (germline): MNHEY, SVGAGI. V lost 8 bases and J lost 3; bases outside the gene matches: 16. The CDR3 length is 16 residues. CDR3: CASGTRLAPGDYEQYF. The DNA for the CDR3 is TGTGCCAGCGGTACCCGACTAGCACCTGGAGACTACGAGCAGTACTTC.

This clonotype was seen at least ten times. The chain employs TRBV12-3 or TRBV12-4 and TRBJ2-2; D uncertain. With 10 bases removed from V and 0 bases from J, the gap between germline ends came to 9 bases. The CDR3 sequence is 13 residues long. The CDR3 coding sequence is TGTGCCACTCTGCATCCGAACACCGGGGAGCTGTTTTTT. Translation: CATLHPNTGELFF.

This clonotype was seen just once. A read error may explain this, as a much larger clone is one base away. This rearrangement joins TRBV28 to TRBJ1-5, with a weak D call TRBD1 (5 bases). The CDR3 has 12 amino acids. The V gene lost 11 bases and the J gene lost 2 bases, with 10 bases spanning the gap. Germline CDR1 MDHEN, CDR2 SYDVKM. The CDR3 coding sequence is TGTGCCGGCGGGACCGGCAATCAGCCCCAGCATTTT. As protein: CAGGTGNQPQHF.

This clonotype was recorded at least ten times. CDR3 bases: TGTGCCAGCAGTGACTCTGCCTTACCCAATGGCTACACCTTC. It translates to CASSDSALPNGYTF. The chain has TRBV2 and TRBJ1-2; no clear D gene. In germline, CDR1 is SNHLY, CDR2 FYNNEI. The germline V and J ends were trimmed by 3 bases and 6 bases, with 14 bases remaining between them. The CDR3 has 14 amino acids.

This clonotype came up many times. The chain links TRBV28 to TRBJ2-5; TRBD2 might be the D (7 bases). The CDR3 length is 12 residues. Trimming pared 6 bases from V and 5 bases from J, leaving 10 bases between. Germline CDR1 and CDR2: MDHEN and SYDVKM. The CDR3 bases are TGTGCCAGCAGGAAGGGGGGGGAGACCCAGTACTTC. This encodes CASRKGGETQYF.

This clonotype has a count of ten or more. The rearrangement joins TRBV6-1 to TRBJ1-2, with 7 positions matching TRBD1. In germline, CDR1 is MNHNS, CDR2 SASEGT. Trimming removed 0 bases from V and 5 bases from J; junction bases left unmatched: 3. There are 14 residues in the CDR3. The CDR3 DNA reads TGTGCCAGCAGTGAAGCTGGCAGGGGGTATGGCTACACCTTC. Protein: CASSEAGRGYGYTF.

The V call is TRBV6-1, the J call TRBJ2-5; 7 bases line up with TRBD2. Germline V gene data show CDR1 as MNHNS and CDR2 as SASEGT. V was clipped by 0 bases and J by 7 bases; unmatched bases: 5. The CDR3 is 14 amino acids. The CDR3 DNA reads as TGTGCCAGCAGTGAAGCGGGGAGGGAGGGGACCCAGTACTTC. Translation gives CASSEAGREGTQYF.

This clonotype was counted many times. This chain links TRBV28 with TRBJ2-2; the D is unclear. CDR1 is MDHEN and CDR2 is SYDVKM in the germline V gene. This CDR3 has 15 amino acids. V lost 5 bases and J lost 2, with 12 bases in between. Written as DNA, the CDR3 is TGTGCCAGCAGTCTCCCCCGGGCCAACACCGGGGAGCTGTTTTTT. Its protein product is CASSLPRANTGELFF.